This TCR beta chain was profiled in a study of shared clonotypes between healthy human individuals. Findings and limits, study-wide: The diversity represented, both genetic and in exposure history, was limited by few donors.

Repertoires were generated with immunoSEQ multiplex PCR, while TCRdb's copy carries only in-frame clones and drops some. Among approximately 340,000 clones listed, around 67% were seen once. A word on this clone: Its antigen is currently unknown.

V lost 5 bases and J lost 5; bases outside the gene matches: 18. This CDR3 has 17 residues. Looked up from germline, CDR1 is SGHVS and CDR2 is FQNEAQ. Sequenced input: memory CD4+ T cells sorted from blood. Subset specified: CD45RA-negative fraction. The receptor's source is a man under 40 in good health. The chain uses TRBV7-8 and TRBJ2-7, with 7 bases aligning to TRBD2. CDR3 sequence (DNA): TGTGCCAGCAGCACTAACGCGACTAGCCGGTTGGATCACGAGCAGTACTTC. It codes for CASSTNATSRLDHEQYF. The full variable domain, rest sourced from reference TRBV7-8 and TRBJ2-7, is GAGVSQSPRYKVAKRGQDVALRCDPISGHVSLFWYQQALGQGPEFLTYFQNEAQLDKSGLPSDRFFAERPEGSVSTLKIQRTQQEDSAVYLCASSTNATSRLDHEQYFGPGTRLTVT.